This T cell receptor (beta chain) comes out of a study of regulatory T cells in long-lasting Graves disease. Germline CDR1 and CDR2: MGHRA and YSYEKL. This CDR3 has 15 amino acids. J was trimmed by 3 bases and V by 3 bases; bases with no gene match: 4. Concerning this clonotype: Antigen specificity is unknown.

Library construction for TCR beta used iRepertoire HTBI primers and Arm-PCR of CDR3 regions. TCRdb used MiXCR to reprocess the multiplex PCR reads, holding one entry per CDR3 protein. This sample has roughly 510,000 distinct CDR3 sequences, with 15% to 20% found just once. General study results and limits: Fewer public clonotypes were shared by new patients (around 970) than by persistent patients (about 2,800). Among samples with persistent disease, TRBV28, TRBJ1-2 and TRBJ2-5 were favored.

Noted time point: newly diagnosed GD, antithyroid drugs for less than 3 months. The TCR library was made from RNA extracted from PBMCs. It was American Thyroid Association guidelines that determined Graves' disease diagnosis. These sequences were also reported in another study, on T cells in Graves' hyperthyroidism and ophthalmopathy. Per that study: Diagnoses rested on clinical symptoms, serum thyroxine and TRAb, thyroid ultrasound and orbital computed tomography.

This sequence was found in a man in his late teens or twenties with Graves disease. This sequence joins TRBV4-1 and TRBJ2-2; 7 nucleotides match TRBD1. The specimen was peripheral blood mononuclear cells (PBMCs), collected at new diagnosis, from a patient treated with antithyroid drugs. CDR3 DNA sequence: TGCGCCAGCAGCCAGCCAGGGACAGACACCGGGGAGCTGTTTTTT. It encodes CASSQPGTDTGELFF.